This is a list of T cell receptor beta chains from one sample in a study of CD8+ T cells in alopecia areata. Clones were read by immunoSEQ multiplex PCR, and TCRdb kept only the in-frame ones, dropping some. This sample has roughly 100,000 clones, with approximately 58% found just once. Specimen: CD4+ T cells sorted from blood. Source of these receptors: a human donor in good health. CDR3s include the opening cysteine and the closing phenylalanine or tryptophan.

V: TRBV5-1; CDR3: CASSFTSGGEQFF
V: TRBV25-1; CDR3: CASTLAGGTDTQYF
V: TRBV6-5; CDR3: CASSDYGGNEQFF
V: TRBV25-1; CDR3: CASSGRGNSGANVLTF
V: TRBV27; CDR3: CASSRTRGETQYF
V: TRBV6-1; CDR3: CASSEYQGKGYGYTF
V: TRBV23-1; CDR3: CASTHQGGGVWFSGPLHF
V: TRBV4-2; CDR3: CASSTQRGFGEAFF
V: TRBV29-1; CDR3: CSVEKGGAGQYF
V: TRBV19; CDR3: CASSRGLADTQYF
V: TRBV7-2; CDR3: CASSLNPGSRVSPLHF
V: TRBV30; CDR3: CAWSGYEKLFF
V: TRBV29-1; CDR3: CSVVASSGQETQYF
V: TRBV18; CDR3: CASSLSRATDTQYF
V: TRBV4-3; CDR3: CASSQEGVLGANVLTF
V: TRBV7-9; CDR3: CASSLFGGGKQETQYF
V: TRBV30; CDR3: CAWSGPPLRGDGYTF
V: TRBV29-1; CDR3: CSVENSGASYNEQFF
V: TRBV30; CDR3: CAWTRDSTEAFF
V: TRBV7-9; CDR3: CASSPGQASTDTQYF
V: TRBV29-1; CDR3: CSVGGGPEQYF
V: TRBV19; CDR3: CASSRRTDTQYF
V: TRBV30; CDR3: CAWRGSRGSNEKLFF
V: TRBV5-1; CDR3: CASSNPTLAGGPDTQYF
V: TRBV7-2; CDR3: CASSFQAGGQETQYF
V: TRBV5-1; CDR3: CASSLYETQGRANYGYTF
V: TRBV19; CDR3: CASSTGGSYGYTF
V: TRBV5-1; CDR3: CASSPLGGETQYF
V: TRBV6-1; CDR3: CASSEAQAMSNQPQHF
V: TRBV20-1; CDR3: CSAAFQGEQYF
V: TRBV7-2; CDR3: CASSLGPAWGDTEAFF